The present entry profiles one T cell receptor (beta chain) with its context. Seattle patients were enrolled while actively infected and followed longitudinally. This sample stems from a study of blood T cell repertoires in COVID-19. Study-wide context: Material from acute and convalescent COVID-19 was sourced from the United States, Italy and Spain. The analysed material was cDNA or gDNA that came from T cells, B-cell-depleted T cells, or PBMCs.

Authors' methods: The authors estimated nucleated cell counts from reference gene primer amplification. The repertoire was sequenced with immunoSEQ multiplex PCR; TCRdb's copy has only in-frame clones and lacks some. Clonal size and the V and J genes are those of that table, whereas D and trimming came from the DNA. This sample carries 200,000 to 300,000 clones, about 87% of them seen once, and the ten largest clones take roughly 5%. The length of the CDR3 is 12 residues. V dropped 7 bases and J dropped 4; count of bases not matched to a gene: 3. Germline-derived CDR1 and CDR2 are SQVTM and ANQGSEA. The sequenced material came from peripheral blood. The origin of this receptor is a woman aged 55-70 years with COVID-19, enrolled during active disease. The V and J genes are TRBV29-1 and TRBJ1-2; 10 bases line up with TRBD1. CDR3 sequence (DNA): TGCAGCGCGGGACAGGGGAGCTATGGCTACACCTTC. Its protein is CSAGQGSYGYTF.